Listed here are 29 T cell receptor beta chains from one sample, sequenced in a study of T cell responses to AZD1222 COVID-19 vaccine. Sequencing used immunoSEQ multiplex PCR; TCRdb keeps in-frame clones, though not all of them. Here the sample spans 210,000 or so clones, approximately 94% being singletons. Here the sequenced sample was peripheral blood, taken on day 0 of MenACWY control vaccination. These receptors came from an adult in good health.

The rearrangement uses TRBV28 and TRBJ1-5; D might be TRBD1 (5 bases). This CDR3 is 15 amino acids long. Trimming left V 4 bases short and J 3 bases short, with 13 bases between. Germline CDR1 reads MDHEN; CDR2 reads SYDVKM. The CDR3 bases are TGTGCCAGCAGTTCAGAGGGGATTGTCAATCAGCCCCAGCATTTT. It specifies CASSSEGIVNQPQHF.

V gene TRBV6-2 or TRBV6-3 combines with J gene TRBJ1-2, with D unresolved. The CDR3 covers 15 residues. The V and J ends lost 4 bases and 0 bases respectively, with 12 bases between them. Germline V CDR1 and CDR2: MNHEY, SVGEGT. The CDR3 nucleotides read TGTGCCAGCAGTTTACAGCGCGGCTCTAACTATGGCTACACCTTC. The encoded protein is CASSLQRGSNYGYTF.

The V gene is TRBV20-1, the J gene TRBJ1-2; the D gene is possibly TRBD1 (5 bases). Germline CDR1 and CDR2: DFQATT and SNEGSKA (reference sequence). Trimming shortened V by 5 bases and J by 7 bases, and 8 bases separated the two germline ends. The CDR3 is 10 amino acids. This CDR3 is CSAGRGGYTF. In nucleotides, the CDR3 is TGCAGTGCTGGAAGGGGTGGCTACACCTTC.

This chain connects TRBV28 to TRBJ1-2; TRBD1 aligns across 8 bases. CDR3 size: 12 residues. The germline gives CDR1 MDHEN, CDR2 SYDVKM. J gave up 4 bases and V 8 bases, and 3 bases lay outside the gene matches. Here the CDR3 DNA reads TGTGCCAGCGGGGACAGGTTCTATGGCTACACCTTC. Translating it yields CASGDRFYGYTF.

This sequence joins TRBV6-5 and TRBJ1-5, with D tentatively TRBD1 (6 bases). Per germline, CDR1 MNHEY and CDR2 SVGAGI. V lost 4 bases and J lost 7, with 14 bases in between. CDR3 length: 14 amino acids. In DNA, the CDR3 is TGTGCCAGCAGTTTTACGACAGGAAGCCAGCCCCAGCATTTT. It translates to CASSFTTGSQPQHF.

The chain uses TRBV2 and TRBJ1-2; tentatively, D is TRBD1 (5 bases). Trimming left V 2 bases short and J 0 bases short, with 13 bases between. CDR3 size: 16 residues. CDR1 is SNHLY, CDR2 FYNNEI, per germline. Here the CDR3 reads CASSEHRGRANYGYTF. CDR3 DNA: TGTGCCAGCAGTGAACATCGGGGCCGGGCTAACTATGGCTACACCTTC.

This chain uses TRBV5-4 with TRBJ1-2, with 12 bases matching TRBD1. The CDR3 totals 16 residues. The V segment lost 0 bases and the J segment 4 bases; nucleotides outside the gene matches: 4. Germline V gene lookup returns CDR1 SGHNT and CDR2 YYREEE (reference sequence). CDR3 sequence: CASSLAGTGGLYGYTF. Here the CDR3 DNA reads TGTGCCAGCAGCTTGGCCGGGACAGGGGGCCTCTATGGCTACACCTTC.

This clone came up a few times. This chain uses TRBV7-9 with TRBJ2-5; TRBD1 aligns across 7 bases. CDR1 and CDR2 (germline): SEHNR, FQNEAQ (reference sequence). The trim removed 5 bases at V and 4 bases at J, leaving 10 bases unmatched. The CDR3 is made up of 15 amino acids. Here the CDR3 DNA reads TGTGCCAGCAGCCCCCCGACAGGGTATGGAGAGACCCAGTACTTC. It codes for CASSPPTGYGETQYF.

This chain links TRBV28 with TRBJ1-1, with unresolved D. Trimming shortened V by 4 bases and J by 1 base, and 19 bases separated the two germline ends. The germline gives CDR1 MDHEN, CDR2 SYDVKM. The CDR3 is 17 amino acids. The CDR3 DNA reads TGTGCCAGCAGTTCCTACCCCGTACTGAGACGGAACACTGAAGCTTTCTTT. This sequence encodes CASSSYPVLRRNTEAFF.

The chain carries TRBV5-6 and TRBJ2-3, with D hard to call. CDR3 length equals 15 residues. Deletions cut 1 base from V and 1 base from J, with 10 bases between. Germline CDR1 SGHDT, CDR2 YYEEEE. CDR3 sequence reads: CASSLKPGRTDTQYF. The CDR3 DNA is TGTGCCAGCAGCTTGAAGCCTGGCCGCACAGATACGCAGTATTTT.

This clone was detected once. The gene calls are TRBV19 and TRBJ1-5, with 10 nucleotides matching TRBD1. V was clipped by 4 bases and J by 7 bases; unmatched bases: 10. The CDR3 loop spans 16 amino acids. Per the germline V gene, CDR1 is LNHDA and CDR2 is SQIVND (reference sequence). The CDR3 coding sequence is TGTGCCAGTAGTACTACGGGGACAGGGGAAACACAGCCCCAGCATTTT. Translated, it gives CASSTTGTGETQPQHF.

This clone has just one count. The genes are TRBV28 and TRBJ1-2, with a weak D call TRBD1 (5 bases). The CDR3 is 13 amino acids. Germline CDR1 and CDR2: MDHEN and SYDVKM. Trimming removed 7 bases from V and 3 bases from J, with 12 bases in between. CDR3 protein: CASTPGRDYGYTF. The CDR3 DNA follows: TGTGCCAGCACCCCCGGCAGGGACTATGGCTACACCTTC.

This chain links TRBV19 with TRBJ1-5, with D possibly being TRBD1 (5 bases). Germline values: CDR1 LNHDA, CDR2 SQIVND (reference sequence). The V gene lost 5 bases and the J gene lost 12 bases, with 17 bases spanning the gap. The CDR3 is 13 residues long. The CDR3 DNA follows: TGTGCCAGTAGTGTGCGGACATTTCAAGTCCAGCATTTT. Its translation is CASSVRTFQVQHF.

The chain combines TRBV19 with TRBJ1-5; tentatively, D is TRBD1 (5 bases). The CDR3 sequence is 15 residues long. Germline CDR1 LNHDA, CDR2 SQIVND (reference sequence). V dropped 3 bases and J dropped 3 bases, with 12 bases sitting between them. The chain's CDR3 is CASSIIGGNNQPQHF. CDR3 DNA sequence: TGTGCCAGTAGTATTATTGGGGGGAACAATCAGCCCCAGCATTTT.

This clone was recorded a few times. The CDR3, as DNA: TGTGCCAGCAGCTTAGCCCGACTAGCGGGGGGGCTCGGAGAGACCCAGTACTTC. As protein: CASSLARLAGGLGETQYF. V gene TRBV7-2 combines with J gene TRBJ2-5; 14 bases match TRBD2. J gave up 4 bases and V 0 bases, and 7 bases lay outside the gene matches. CDR1 is SGHTA, CDR2 FQGNSA, per germline. The CDR3 is made up of 18 amino acids.

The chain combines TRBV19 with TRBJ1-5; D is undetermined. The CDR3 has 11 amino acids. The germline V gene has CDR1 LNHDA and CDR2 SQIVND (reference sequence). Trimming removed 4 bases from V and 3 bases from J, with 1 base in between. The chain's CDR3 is CASSNNQPQHF. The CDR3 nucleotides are TGTGCCAGTAGTAACAATCAGCCCCAGCATTTT.

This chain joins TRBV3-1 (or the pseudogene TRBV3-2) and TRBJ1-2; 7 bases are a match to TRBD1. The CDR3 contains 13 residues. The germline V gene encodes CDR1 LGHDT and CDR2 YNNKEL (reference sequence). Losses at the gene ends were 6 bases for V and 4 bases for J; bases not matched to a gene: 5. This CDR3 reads CASRNRGSYGYTF. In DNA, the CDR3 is TGTGCCAGCAGGAACAGGGGCAGCTATGGCTACACCTTC.

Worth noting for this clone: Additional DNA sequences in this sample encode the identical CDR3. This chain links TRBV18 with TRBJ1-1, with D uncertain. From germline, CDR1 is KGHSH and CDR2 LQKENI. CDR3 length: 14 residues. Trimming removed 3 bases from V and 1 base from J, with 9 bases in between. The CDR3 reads CASSPPGSNTEAFF. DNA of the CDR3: TGTGCCAGCTCACCGCCGGGGTCGAACACTGAAGCTTTCTTT.

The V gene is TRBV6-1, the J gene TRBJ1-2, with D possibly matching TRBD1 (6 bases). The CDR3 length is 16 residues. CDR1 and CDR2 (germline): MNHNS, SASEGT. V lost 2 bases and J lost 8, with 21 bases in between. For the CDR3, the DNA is TGTGCCAGCAGTGAATGGGGGCCACCCCTTTATGTGGGCTACACCTTC. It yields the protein CASSEWGPPLYVGYTF.

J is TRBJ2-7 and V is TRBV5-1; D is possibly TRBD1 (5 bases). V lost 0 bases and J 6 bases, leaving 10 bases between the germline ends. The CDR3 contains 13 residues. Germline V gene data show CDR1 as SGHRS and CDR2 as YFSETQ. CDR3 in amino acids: CASSLDGQGEQYF. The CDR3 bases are TGCGCCAGCAGCTTGGATGGTCAGGGCGAGCAGTACTTC.

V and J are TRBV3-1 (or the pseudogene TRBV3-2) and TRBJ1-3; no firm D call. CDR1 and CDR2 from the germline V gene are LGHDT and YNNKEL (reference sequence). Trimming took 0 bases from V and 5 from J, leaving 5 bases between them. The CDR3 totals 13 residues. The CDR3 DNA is TGTGCCAGCAGCCAAGATCCTAGAAACACCATATATTTT. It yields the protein CASSQDPRNTIYF.

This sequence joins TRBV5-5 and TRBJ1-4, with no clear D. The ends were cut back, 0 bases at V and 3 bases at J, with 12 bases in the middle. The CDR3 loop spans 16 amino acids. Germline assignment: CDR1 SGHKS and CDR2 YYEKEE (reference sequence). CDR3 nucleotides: TGTGCCAGCAGCTTGGGGACGGCGGGTGCTAATGAAAAACTGTTTTTT. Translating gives CASSLGTAGANEKLFF. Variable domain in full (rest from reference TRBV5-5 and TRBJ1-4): DAGVTQSPTHLIKTRGQQVTLRCSPISGHKSVSWYQQVLGQGPQFIFQYYEKEERGRGNFPDRFSARQFPNYSSELNVNALLLGDSALYLCASSLGTAGANEKLFFGSGTQLSVL.

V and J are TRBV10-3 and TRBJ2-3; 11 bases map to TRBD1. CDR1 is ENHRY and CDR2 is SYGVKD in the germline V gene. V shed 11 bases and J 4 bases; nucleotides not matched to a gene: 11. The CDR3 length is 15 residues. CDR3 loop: CAVRGTGGESDTQYF. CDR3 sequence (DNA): TGTGCCGTTCGGGGGACAGGGGGAGAGTCAGATACGCAGTATTTT.

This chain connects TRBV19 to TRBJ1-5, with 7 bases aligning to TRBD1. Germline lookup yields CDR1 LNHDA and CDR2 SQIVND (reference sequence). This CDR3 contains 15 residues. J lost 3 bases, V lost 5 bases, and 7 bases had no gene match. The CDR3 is CASSAPGTDNQPQHF. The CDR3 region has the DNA TGTGCCAGTAGTGCACCCGGGACAGACAATCAGCCCCAGCATTTT.

The CDR3 here is CASSRQMTEAFF. CDR3 nucleotide sequence: TGTGCCAGCAGTAGACAAATGACTGAAGCTTTCTTT. The rearrangement uses TRBV6-5 and TRBJ1-1; D gene uncertain. Trimming removed 5 bases from V and 5 bases from J, with 9 bases in between. This CDR3 comprises 12 residues. CDR1 and CDR2 from the germline V gene are MNHEY and SVGAGI.

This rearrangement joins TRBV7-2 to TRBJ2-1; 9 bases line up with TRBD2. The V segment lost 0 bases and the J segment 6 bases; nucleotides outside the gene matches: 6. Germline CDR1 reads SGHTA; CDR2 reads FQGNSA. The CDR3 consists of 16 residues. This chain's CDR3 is CASSLAAAGGFNEQFF. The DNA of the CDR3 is TGTGCCAGCAGCTTAGCAGCGGCGGGGGGGTTCAATGAGCAGTTCTTC.

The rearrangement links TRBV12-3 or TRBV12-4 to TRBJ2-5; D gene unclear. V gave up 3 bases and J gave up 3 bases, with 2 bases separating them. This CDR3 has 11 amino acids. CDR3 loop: CASSFKETQYF. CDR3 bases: TGTGCCAGCAGTTTTAAAGAGACCCAGTACTTC.

Written as DNA, the CDR3 is TGCGCCAGCAGGGATGGACACACGAACACTGAAGCTTTCTTT. Translation gives CASRDGHTNTEAFF. This chain links TRBV5-1 with TRBJ1-1, with D perhaps matching TRBD1 (5 bases). V was pared by 5 bases and J by 1 base, with 12 bases between. Germline V gene sequence: CDR1 SGHRS, CDR2 YFSETQ. The length of the CDR3 is 14 residues.

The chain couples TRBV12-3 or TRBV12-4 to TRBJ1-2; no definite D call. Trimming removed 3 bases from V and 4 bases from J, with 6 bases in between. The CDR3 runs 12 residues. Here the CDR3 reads CASSFNLYGYTF. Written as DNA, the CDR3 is TGTGCCAGCAGTTTTAACCTCTATGGCTACACCTTC.